This T cell receptor (beta chain) derives from a study of blood T cell repertoires in COVID-19. Looking at the study overall: The samples span acute and convalescent COVID-19 from the United States, Italy and Spain.

Germline V gene sequence: CDR1 MNHEY, CDR2 SMNVEV (reference sequence). V trimming: 5 bases; J trimming: 1 base; junction bases outside the gene matches: 8. CDR3 length: 15 residues. This clone was seen just once. TCRdb's table, derived via immunoSEQ multiplex PCR, lists solely in-frame clones and lacks some. This sample has around 190,000 clones; roughly 83% occur once, and the top ten carry 3.2%. The TCR was taken from a woman in her twenties or thirties who had recovered from COVID-19. The material sequenced was PBMCs or T cells enriched from blood (not recorded which). This chain links TRBV27 with TRBJ2-7; 7 nucleotides agree with TRBD1. The CDR3 DNA follows: TGTGCCAGCAGTACAGCCGGGACAGCTTCCTACGAGCAGTACTTC. Protein sequence: CASSTAGTASYEQYF.